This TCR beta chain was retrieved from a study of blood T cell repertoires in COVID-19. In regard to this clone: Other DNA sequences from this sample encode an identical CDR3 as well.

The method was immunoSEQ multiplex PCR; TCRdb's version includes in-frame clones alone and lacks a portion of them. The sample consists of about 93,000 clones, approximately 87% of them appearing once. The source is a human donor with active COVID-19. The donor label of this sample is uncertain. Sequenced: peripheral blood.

CDR3 residues: CASSQRGTYEQYF. The CDR3 DNA reads as TGTGCCAGCAGCCAACGGGGAACCTACGAGCAGTACTTC. V usage is TRBV3-1 (or the pseudogene TRBV3-2) and J usage is TRBJ2-7, with D perhaps TRBD2 (5 bases). The V gene's germline CDR1 is LGHDT and CDR2 YNNKEL (reference sequence). The ends were cut back, 2 bases at V and 2 bases at J, with 7 bases in the middle. The CDR3 has 13 amino acids.